The 17 T cell receptor beta chains below all came from one sample that was sequenced in a study of shared clonotypes between healthy human individuals. Assay: immunoSEQ multiplex PCR; the TCRdb copy retains only in-frame clones and omits some. The table has almost 750,000 clones, 72% seen once; the top ten hold over 1.5%. Sequences were obtained from memory CD4+ T cells sorted from blood. Subset in this sample: CD45RA-negative fraction. The origin of the receptors is a woman between 25 and 40 years old in good health.

V and J are TRBV11-2 and TRBJ2-7; 10 bases are shared with TRBD2. There are 16 residues in the CDR3. Losses at the gene ends were 1 base for V and 5 bases for J; bases not matched to a gene: 8. CDR1 is SGHAT, CDR2 FQNNGV, per germline. In DNA form, the CDR3 reads TGTGCCAGCAGCTTAGCGTCTAGCGGGAGAATGCACGAGCAGTACTTC. This translates into CASSLASSGRMHEQYF.

Written as DNA, the CDR3 is TGTGCCAGCAGTTACTCGCCGGGACAGGGGTTTGGCTACACCTTC. Its translation: CASSYSPGQGFGYTF. The chain employs TRBV6-6 and TRBJ1-2; 10 bases are a match to TRBD1. CDR1 is MNHNY and CDR2 is SVGAGI in the germline V gene (reference sequence). This CDR3 has 15 residues. J was trimmed by 7 bases and V by 0 bases; bases with no gene match: 5.

This chain joins TRBV18 and TRBJ2-3, with 12 bases lining up with TRBD2. J lost 2 bases, V lost 3 bases, and 3 bases had no gene match. The germline V gene encodes CDR1 KGHSH and CDR2 LQKENI. The CDR3 spans 16 residues. CDR3 loop: CASSPRTSGTTDTQYF. CDR3 in DNA: TGTGCCAGCTCACCGCGGACTAGCGGGACCACAGATACGCAGTATTTT.

The gene calls are TRBV7-9 and TRBJ1-2; 7 positions match TRBD1. J lost 12 bases, V lost 1 base, and 11 bases had no gene match. In germline, CDR1 is SEHNR, CDR2 FQNEAQ (reference sequence). The CDR3 is 14 amino acids. CDR3 residues: CASSLGQGISADTF. The CDR3, as DNA: TGTGCCAGCAGCTTAGGACAGGGTATCTCGGCGGACACCTTC.

The chain carries TRBV5-4 and TRBJ2-2; TRBD1 aligns across 8 bases. V trimming: 2 bases; J trimming: 5 bases; junction bases outside the gene matches: 2. The V gene's germline CDR1 is SGHNT and CDR2 YYREEE (reference sequence). This CDR3 is 14 amino acids long. CDR3 DNA: TGTGCCAGCAGCTTAGGACAGGGAACCGGGGAGCTGTTTTTT. Protein sequence: CASSLGQGTGELFF. Variable domain in full (rest from reference TRBV5-4 and TRBJ2-2): ETGVTQSPTHLIKTRGQQVTLRCSSQSGHNTVSWYQQALGQGPQFIFQYYREEENGRGNFPPRFSGLQFPNYSSELNVNALELDDSALYLCASSLGQGTGELFFGEGSRLTVL.

This chain uses TRBV6-4 with TRBJ2-1; 11 positions match TRBD2. Germline V gives CDR1 MRHNA, CDR2 SNTAGT. The CDR3 is 19 residues long. V trimming: 0 bases; J trimming: 0 bases; junction bases outside the gene matches: 7. CDR3 sequence (DNA): TGTGCCAGCAGTGACTCGGAGACTAGCGGGGACGGCTCCTACAATGAGCAGTTCTTC. Its protein product is CASSDSETSGDGSYNEQFF.

Regarding this clone: Other nucleotide sequences in the sample specify the same CDR3. The chain carries TRBV7-9 and TRBJ1-4; D remains unclear. Germline V lookup: CDR1 SEHNR, CDR2 FQNEAQ (reference sequence). Trimming removed 5 bases at V and 0 bases at J, with 7 bases between. The CDR3 totals 14 residues. This chain's CDR3 is CASSPETTNEKLFF. The CDR3 DNA reads as TGTGCCAGCAGCCCGGAAACAACTAATGAAAAACTGTTTTTT.

This clone was counted between two and nine times. This chain links TRBV27 with TRBJ2-3; D is undetermined. The CDR3 has 12 residues. The germline V and J ends were trimmed by 9 bases and 0 bases, with 7 bases remaining between them. Germline V gives CDR1 MNHEY, CDR2 SMNVEV (reference sequence). The CDR3 region is CASAPSTDTQYF. In DNA, the CDR3 is TGTGCCAGTGCCCCTAGCACAGATACGCAGTATTTT.

This clone was found a few times. J is TRBJ2-3 and V is TRBV5-1; 9 nucleotides match TRBD1. V shed 4 bases, J shed 3 bases, and the junction held 9 bases outside the gene matches. Germline loops: CDR1 SGHRS, CDR2 YFSETQ. The CDR3 runs 16 residues. The CDR3 sequence: CASSLGQGPATDTQYF. The CDR3 region has the DNA TGCGCCAGCAGCCTGGGACAGGGACCAGCAACAGATACGCAGTATTTT. Based on the CDR3 plus reference TRBV5-1 and TRBJ2-3, the full variable domain is KAGVTQTPRYLIKTRGQQVTLSCSPISGHRSVSWYQQTPGQGLQFLFEYFSETQRNKGNFPGRFSGRQFSNSRSEMNVSTLELGDSALYLCASSLGQGPATDTQYFGPGTRLTVL.

This clone was recorded a few times. The chain combines TRBV27 with TRBJ1-1; 10 bases fit TRBD1. This CDR3 spans 15 amino acids. Losses at the gene ends were 3 bases for V and 9 bases for J; bases not matched to a gene: 10. Germline V gene lookup returns CDR1 MNHEY and CDR2 SMNVEV (reference sequence). The CDR3 bases are TGTGCCAGCAGTTTCTGGAACCGACAGGGGGCTAAAGCTTTCTTT. This gives the protein CASSFWNRQGAKAFF.

The CDR3 spells CASSRQTNEKLFF. CDR3 coding DNA: TGTGCCAGCAGTCGCCAGACTAATGAAAAACTGTTTTTT. The gene calls are TRBV2 and TRBJ1-4; D is unresolved. Trimming took off 5 bases at V and 2 bases at J, with 6 bases between the two ends. The germline V gene has CDR1 SNHLY and CDR2 FYNNEI. CDR3 length: 13 amino acids.

This clone was seen only a few times. Given a much more abundant clone one base away, this may be a read error. In the same sample, other DNA sequences code for this CDR3. The V and J genes are TRBV27 and TRBJ2-1; no clear D. Germline values: CDR1 MNHEY, CDR2 SMNVEV (reference sequence). The V and J ends lost 4 bases and 5 bases respectively, with 3 bases between them. There are 11 residues in the CDR3. CDR3 region: CASSSNNEQFF. CDR3 DNA sequence: TGTGCCAGCAGTTCGAACAATGAGCAGTTCTTC.

This clone was detected once. The chain is built from TRBV7-2 and TRBJ1-3; D is unresolved. Trimming left V 5 bases short and J 0 bases short, with 20 bases between. This CDR3 spans 18 amino acids. Germline CDR1 is SGHTA and CDR2 is FQGNSA. The CDR3 protein is CASSRLALAGSSGNTIYF. The CDR3 DNA reads as TGTGCCAGCAGCCGATTAGCCTTAGCCGGGAGCTCTGGAAACACCATATATTTT.

The V gene is TRBV4-1, the J gene TRBJ2-3, with 13 bases matching TRBD2. The CDR3 sequence is 17 residues long. J lost 4 bases, V lost 3 bases, and 7 bases had no gene match. Germline values: CDR1 MGHRA, CDR2 YSYEKL. The CDR3 loop is CASSQTETSGRADTQYF. CDR3 DNA sequence: TGCGCCAGCAGCCAGACTGAAACTAGCGGGAGGGCAGATACGCAGTATTTT.

The V and J genes are TRBV7-6 and TRBJ2-5, with 7 bases aligning to TRBD2. Germline values: CDR1 SGHVS, CDR2 FNYEAQ. The CDR3 runs to 13 residues. The trim removed 5 bases at V and 5 bases at J, leaving 5 bases unmatched. As DNA, the CDR3 is TGTGCCAGCAGCGCAAGCGGGACCGAGACCCAGTACTTC. Encoded protein: CASSASGTETQYF. Using reference TRBV7-6 and TRBJ2-5 for the parts outside the CDR3, the full variable domain is GAGVSQSPRYKVTKRGQDVALRCDPISGHVSLYWYRQALGQGPEFLTYFNYEAQQDKSGLPNDRFSAERPEGSISTLTIQRTEQRDSAMYRCASSASGTETQYFGPGTRLLVL.

The chain recombines TRBV7-2 with TRBJ1-5; TRBD1 agrees at 8 bases. Germline values: CDR1 SGHTA, CDR2 FQGNSA. Trimming at V came to 0 bases and at J to 5 bases, leaving 3 bases not matched to a gene. The CDR3 runs 15 residues. CDR3 region: CASSLAGQGHQPQHF. The DNA for the CDR3 is TGTGCCAGCAGCTTAGCAGGACAGGGTCATCAGCCCCAGCATTTT.

This chain uses TRBV2 with TRBJ2-2, with D possibly being TRBD2 (6 bases). The V and J ends lost 3 bases and 4 bases respectively, with 15 bases between them. The CDR3 spans 16 residues. CDR1 is SNHLY and CDR2 is FYNNEI in the germline V gene. Here the CDR3 reads CASSDGSGGFTGELFF. DNA for the CDR3: TGTGCCAGCAGTGATGGGAGTGGAGGGTTCACCGGGGAGCTGTTTTTT.